These 9 T cell receptor beta chains originate from one sample sequenced in a study of memory CD4+ T cells and cytomegalovirus serostatus. Single viable CD3+CD4+CD8-CD45RO+ cells were sorted as the memory CD4+ T cells. TCRdb's copy holds only in-frame clones and misses some; the assay was immunoSEQ multiplex PCR. The table has around 44,000 clones, over 60% seen once. The sample taken for sequencing was memory CD4+ T cells from blood. These TCRs come from an adult in good health and CMV-seronegative.

The chain links TRBV30 to TRBJ2-3; D is uncertain. CDR3 length equals 14 residues. The germline CDR1 and CDR2 sequences are GTSNPN and SVGIG (reference sequence). V was trimmed by 0 bases and J by 6 bases, leaving 13 bases between them. CDR3 sequence reads: CAWSVRRGQDTQYF. CDR3 DNA sequence: TGTGCCTGGAGTGTACGTCGCGGCCAGGATACGCAGTATTTT.

V gene TRBV5-1 combines with J gene TRBJ2-2; 10 positions agree with TRBD2. The CDR3 is made up of 15 amino acids. V was pared by 4 bases and J by 7 bases, with 7 bases of the junction left unmatched. Germline CDR1 is SGHRS and CDR2 is YFSETQ. CDR3 amino acids: CASSITIAGGGELFF. The DNA for the CDR3 is TGCGCCAGCAGCATTACAATAGCGGGAGGCGGGGAGCTGTTTTTT.

This clone came up a few times. The chain links TRBV28 to TRBJ1-2; maybe TRBD1 (5 bases). CDR3 length: 13 residues. Germline V gene data show CDR1 as MDHEN and CDR2 as SYDVKM. V was pared by 10 bases and J by 4 bases, with 16 bases between. This chain's CDR3 is CATNRGGVYGYTF. The CDR3 DNA reads TGTGCCACCAACCGTGGGGGGGTCTATGGCTACACCTTC.

This sequence joins TRBV15 and TRBJ2-1; D gene unclear. V lost 5 bases and J lost 3, with 5 bases in between. This CDR3 is built from 12 residues. Germline assignment: CDR1 LNHNV and CDR2 YYDKDF (reference sequence). The CDR3 sequence: CATSRSYNEQFF. In DNA, the CDR3 is TGTGCCACCAGCCGAAGCTACAATGAGCAGTTCTTC. Based on the CDR3 plus reference TRBV15 and TRBJ2-1, the full variable domain is DAMVIQNPRYQVTQFGKPVTLSCSQTLNHNVMYWYQQKSSQAPKLLFHYYDKDFNNEADTPDNFQSRRPNTSFCFLDIRSPGLGDTAMYLCATSRSYNEQFFGPGTRLTVL.

This clone was detected only a few times. V gene TRBV6-5 combines with J gene TRBJ1-3; 7 bases are shared with TRBD1. This CDR3 spans 15 amino acids. The germline gives CDR1 MNHEY, CDR2 SVGAGI. V shed 4 bases, J shed 0 bases, and the junction held 3 bases outside the gene matches. The CDR3 sequence: CASSFDRDSGNTIYF. The DNA of the CDR3 is TGTGCCAGCAGTTTCGACAGGGACTCTGGAAACACCATATATTTT.

The chain recombines TRBV10-3 with TRBJ1-4; D is undetermined. The CDR3 runs to 13 residues. Germline assignment: CDR1 ENHRY and CDR2 SYGVKD. The germline V and J ends were trimmed by 4 bases and 7 bases, with 10 bases remaining between them. The CDR3 reads CAISGAIGEKLFF. In DNA form, the CDR3 reads TGTGCCATCAGTGGAGCTATCGGTGAAAAACTGTTTTTT.

The genes are TRBV9 and TRBJ2-5; possible D gene TRBD1, 5 bases. The CDR3 consists of 15 residues. V shed 3 bases and J shed 1 base, with 13 bases lying between them. Germline V CDR1 and CDR2: SGDLS, YYNGEE. CDR3 sequence reads: CASSDLRAGQETQYF. The CDR3, as DNA: TGTGCCAGCAGCGATCTCAGGGCAGGCCAAGAGACCCAGTACTTC.

This clone showed up just a few times. The genes are TRBV29-1 and TRBJ2-1, with 7 bases fitting TRBD1. The CDR3 spans 17 residues. V shed 4 bases, J shed 5 bases, and the junction held 17 bases outside the gene matches. Germline CDR1 SQVTM, CDR2 ANQGSEA. CDR3 loop: CSVAPALRGPRDNEQFF. In nucleotides, the CDR3 is TGCAGCGTTGCTCCTGCTTTGAGGGGGCCGAGAGACAATGAGCAGTTCTTC.

The chain is built from TRBV29-1 and TRBJ1-2, with 9 nucleotides matching TRBD1. This CDR3 spans 15 amino acids. J was trimmed by 4 bases and V by 7 bases; bases with no gene match: 13. CDR1 is SQVTM and CDR2 is ANQGSEA in the germline V gene. CDR3 protein: CSAERSGQGGYGYTF. The CDR3 coding sequence is TGCAGCGCAGAGAGGTCGGGACAGGGAGGCTATGGCTACACCTTC.